The 14 T cell receptor beta chains below come from one sample, sequenced in a study of patients and donors after allogeneic stem cell transplantation. One entry per CDR3 protein, called by TCRdb with MiXCR from the RT-PCR reads. The sample shows 410,000 or so distinct CDR3 sequences, approximately 16% of them seen only once. Sequenced: blood, either unsorted or a sorted T cell fraction (not recorded which). The receptors were sampled from a human donor who was either an allogeneic HSCT recipient or a stem cell or donor lymphocyte infusion donor (not recorded which). It is not recorded whose cells these are; they may come from a transplant donor.

This rearrangement joins TRBV5-1 to TRBJ2-2; 9 bases align to TRBD1. There are 16 residues in the CDR3. J lost 5 bases, V lost 6 bases, and 11 bases had no gene match. Germline lookup yields CDR1 SGHRS and CDR2 YFSETQ. The CDR3 sequence is CASTPRGQGKTGELFF. The CDR3 DNA reads as TGCGCCAGCACCCCGCGGGGACAGGGTAAAACCGGGGAGCTGTTTTTT.

This clonotype was seen only a few times. The chain links TRBV2 to TRBJ1-1; perhaps TRBD1 as D (5 bases). Trimming shortened V by 7 bases and J by 1 base, and 19 bases separated the two germline ends. CDR1 and CDR2 (germline): SNHLY, FYNNEI. CDR3 length equals 16 residues. Written as DNA, the CDR3 is TGTGCCAGCACCCCTTTCCAGGGCAGGGCGAACACTGAAGCTTTCTTT. As protein: CASTPFQGRANTEAFF. Looking up the rest from reference TRBV2 and TRBJ1-1 gives the full variable domain: EPEVTQTPSHQVTQMGQEVILRCVPISNHLYFYWYRQILGQKVEFLVSFYNNEISEKSEIFDDQFSVERPDGSNFTLKIRSTKLEDSAMYFCASTPFQGRANTEAFFGQGTRLTVV.

V and J are TRBV10-3 and TRBJ2-7; 10 bases fit TRBD2. V trimming: 7 bases; J trimming: 2 bases; junction bases outside the gene matches: 2. The CDR3 contains 13 residues. CDR1 is ENHRY, CDR2 SYGVKD, per germline. The chain's CDR3 is CAINSGGAYEQYF. CDR3 bases: TGTGCCATCAACAGCGGGGGGGCCTACGAGCAGTACTTC.

This clonotype has more than one count but fewer than ten. The rearrangement joins TRBV19 to TRBJ2-1; 13 nucleotides match TRBD2. J lost 1 base, V lost 4 bases, and 10 bases had no gene match. CDR3 length equals 19 residues. Looked up from germline, CDR1 is LNHDA and CDR2 is SQIVND (reference sequence). This CDR3 reads CASSNRRLAGGLSYNEQFF. CDR3 DNA: TGTGCCAGTAGTAACCGACGACTAGCGGGGGGACTTTCCTACAATGAGCAGTTCTTC.

The chain links TRBV20-1 to TRBJ2-5, with D maybe TRBD2 (6 bases). Germline values: CDR1 DFQATT, CDR2 SNEGSKA (reference sequence). V was shortened by 0 bases and J by 2 bases, with 16 bases between the two germline ends. The CDR3 is 16 residues long. CDR3 DNA sequence: TGCAGTGCTAGAGATCGAGAGCGGGCCCTGCAAGAGACCCAGTACTTC. This encodes CSARDRERALQETQYF.

Here the CDR3 reads CASLATGRGNTIYF. In DNA form, the CDR3 reads TGTGCCAGCCTAGCAACAGGTCGGGGAAACACCATATATTTT. The chain has TRBV2 and TRBJ1-3; D might be TRBD1 (5 bases). The CDR3 length is 14 residues. V was trimmed by 8 bases and J by 4 bases, leaving 15 bases between them. CDR1 is SNHLY and CDR2 is FYNNEI in the germline V gene.

V is TRBV4-1 and J is TRBJ2-7, with 9 bases identical to TRBD1. This CDR3 comprises 15 residues. After removal of 0 bases from V and 6 bases from J, the junction contained 6 bases not matched to a gene. Germline loops: CDR1 MGHRA, CDR2 YSYEKL. The CDR3: CASSQDPQGAGEQYF. For the CDR3, the DNA is TGCGCCAGCAGCCAAGATCCACAGGGGGCTGGCGAGCAGTACTTC.

In this sample, this clonotype turned up a few times. V and J are TRBV30 and TRBJ1-1; unclear D gene. CDR1 is GTSNPN, CDR2 SVGIG, per germline (reference sequence). The CDR3 is made up of 14 amino acids. The V end was cut by 4 bases, the J end by 1 base, with 13 bases between. CDR3 protein: CAWIPGDRNTEAFF. CDR3 DNA sequence: TGTGCCTGGATCCCCGGCGACCGGAACACTGAAGCTTTCTTT.

This clonotype was found a few times. The rearrangement uses TRBV5-6 and TRBJ2-3; 12 bases map to TRBD1. This CDR3 has 15 amino acids. The germline CDR1 and CDR2 sequences are SGHDT and YYEEEE. The ends lost 2 bases at V and 4 bases at J; junction bases unmatched: 2. In DNA, the CDR3 is TGTGCCAGCAGCTTAGGGACAGGGGGCGCAGATACGCAGTATTTT. It codes for CASSLGTGGADTQYF. The whole variable domain, remainder taken from reference TRBV5-6 and TRBJ2-3, is DAGVTQSPTHLIKTRGQQVTLRCSPKSGHDTVSWYQQALGQGPQFIFQYYEEEERQRGNFPDRFSGHQFPNYSSELNVNALLLGDSALYLCASSLGTGGADTQYFGPGTRLTVL.

On this clonotype itself: It may be a read error: a sequence one base away is much more abundant. The chain has TRBV7-6 and TRBJ2-6, with D unclear. Trimming removed 3 bases at V and 3 bases at J, with 3 bases between. This CDR3 has 13 residues. Germline V CDR1 and CDR2: SGHVS, FNYEAQ. The CDR3 reads CASSFFGANVLTF. The DNA for the CDR3 is TGTGCCAGCAGCTTCTTTGGGGCCAACGTCCTGACTTTC. Variable domain in full (rest from reference TRBV7-6 and TRBJ2-6): GAGVSQSPRYKVTKRGQDVALRCDPISGHVSLYWYRQALGQGPEFLTYFNYEAQQDKSGLPNDRFSAERPEGSISTLTIQRTEQRDSAMYRCASSFFGANVLTFGAGSRLTVL.

This chain uses TRBV21-1 with TRBJ2-5; TRBD1 is taken as the D call from the table, unchecked against the DNA. TRBV21-1 is described as a pseudogene. The CDR3 loop spans 13 amino acids. CDR3 sequence reads: CARGRSSQETQYF. The CDR3 nucleotides are TGTGCCAGGGGACGCAGCTCACAAGAGACCCAGTACTTC.

This clonotype appeared a few times. The gene calls are TRBV6-4 and TRBJ1-1; the D gene is possibly TRBD1 (6 bases). The V gene lost 0 bases and the J gene lost 5 bases, with 13 bases spanning the gap. Germline V gene lookup returns CDR1 MRHNA and CDR2 SNTAGT. This CDR3 region has 15 residues. The CDR3 nucleotides are TGTGCCAGCAGTGACTCGGGGACGGACAGAACTGAAGCTTTCTTT. Its protein is CASSDSGTDRTEAFF.

The CDR3 region is CASSLWGGRSDEQFF. The CDR3 bases are TGTGCCAGCAGCTTATGGGGCGGGAGGAGCGATGAGCAGTTCTTC. This chain joins TRBV7-9 and TRBJ2-1, with 8 bases fitting TRBD2. Germline V gives CDR1 SEHNR, CDR2 FQNEAQ (reference sequence). With 2 bases clipped from V and 8 bases from J, the junction kept 8 bases outside the gene matches. This CDR3 region has 15 residues.

This clonotype showed up just a few times. The rearrangement uses TRBV27 and TRBJ2-7, with TRBD1 matching over 8 bases. The CDR3 is 16 amino acids. Germline trimming cut 2 bases from V and 6 bases from J; bases unmatched to any gene: 12. Germline V lookup: CDR1 MNHEY, CDR2 SMNVEV (reference sequence). CDR3 in amino acids: CASSLITGTGPTEQYF. The CDR3 DNA reads as TGTGCCAGCAGTTTAATCACCGGGACAGGCCCCACCGAGCAGTACTTC.